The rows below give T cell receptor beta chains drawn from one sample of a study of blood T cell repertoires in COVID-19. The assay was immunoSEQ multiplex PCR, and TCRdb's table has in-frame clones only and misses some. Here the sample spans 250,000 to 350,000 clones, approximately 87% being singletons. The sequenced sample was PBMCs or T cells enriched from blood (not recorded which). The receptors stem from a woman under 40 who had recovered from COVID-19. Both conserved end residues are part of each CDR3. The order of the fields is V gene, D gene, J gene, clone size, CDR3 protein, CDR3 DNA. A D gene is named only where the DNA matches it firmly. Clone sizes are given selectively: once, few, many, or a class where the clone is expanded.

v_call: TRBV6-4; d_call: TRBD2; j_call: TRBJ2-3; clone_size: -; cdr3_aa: CASSVTVTGGDTQYF; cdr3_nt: TGTGCCAGCAGTGTAACGGTAACGGGGGGAGATACGCAGTATTTT
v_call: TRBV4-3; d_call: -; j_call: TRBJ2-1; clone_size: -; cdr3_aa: CASSQDHRRDHEQFF; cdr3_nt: TGCGCCAGCAGCCAAGACCATCGGAGGGACCATGAGCAGTTCTTC
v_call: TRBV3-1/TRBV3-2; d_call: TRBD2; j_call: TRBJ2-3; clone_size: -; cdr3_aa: CASSQFSSGGSRLTSTDTQYF; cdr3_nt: TGTGCCAGCAGCCAATTTTCAAGCGGGGGTAGTAGACTAACTAGCACAGATACGCAGTATTTT
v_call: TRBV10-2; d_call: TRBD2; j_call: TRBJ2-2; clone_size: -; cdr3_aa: CASRGLAGNTGELFF; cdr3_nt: TGCGCCAGCAGGGGACTAGCGGGGAACACCGGGGAGCTGTTTTTT
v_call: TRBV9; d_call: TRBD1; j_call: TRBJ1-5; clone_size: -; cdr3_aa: CASSSQGGNQPQHF; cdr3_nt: TGTGCCAGCAGCTCTCAGGGGGGAAATCAGCCCCAGCATTTT
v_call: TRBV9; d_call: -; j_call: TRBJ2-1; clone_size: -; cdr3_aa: CASSVGRATEQFF; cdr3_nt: TGTGCCAGCAGCGTAGGGAGAGCGACTGAGCAGTTCTTC
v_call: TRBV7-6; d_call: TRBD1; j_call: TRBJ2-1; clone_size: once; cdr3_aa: CASSSGQGNEQFF; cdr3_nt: TGTGCCAGCAGCTCCGGACAGGGTAATGAGCAGTTCTTC
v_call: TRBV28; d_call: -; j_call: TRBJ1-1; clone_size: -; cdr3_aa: CASSLNPGAGNTEAFF; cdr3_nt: TGTGCCAGCAGTTTAAATCCTGGCGCGGGGAACACTGAAGCTTTCTTT
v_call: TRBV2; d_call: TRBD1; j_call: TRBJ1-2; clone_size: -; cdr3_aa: CASRSTGISGYTF; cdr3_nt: TGTGCCAGCAGGTCGACAGGGATAAGTGGCTACACCTTC
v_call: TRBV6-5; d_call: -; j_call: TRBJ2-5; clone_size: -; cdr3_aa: CASSRAGLQETQYF; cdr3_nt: TGTGCCAGCAGTCGAGCGGGTCTCCAAGAGACCCAGTACTTC
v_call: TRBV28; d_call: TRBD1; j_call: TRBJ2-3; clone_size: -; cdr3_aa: CASSKDRVTDTQYF; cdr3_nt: TGTGCCAGCAGTAAGGACAGGGTAACAGATACGCAGTATTTT
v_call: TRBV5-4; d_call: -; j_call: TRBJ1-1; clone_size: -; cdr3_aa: CASSSPDRTMNTEAFF; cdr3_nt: TGTGCCAGCAGCTCTCCGGACAGAACCATGAACACTGAAGCTTTCTTT
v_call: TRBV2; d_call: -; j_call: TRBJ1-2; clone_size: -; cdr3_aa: CASSGYWSGYTF; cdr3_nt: TGTGCCAGCAGTGGGTACTGGAGTGGCTACACCTTC
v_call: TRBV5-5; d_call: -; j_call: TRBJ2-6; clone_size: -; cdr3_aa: CASSWRGGGANVLTF; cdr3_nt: TGTGCCAGCAGCTGGAGAGGAGGTGGGGCCAACGTCCTGACTTTC
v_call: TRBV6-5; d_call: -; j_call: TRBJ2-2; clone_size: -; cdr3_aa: CASSPTGNQAGELFF; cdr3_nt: TGTGCCAGCAGTCCAACAGGGAATCAGGCCGGGGAGCTGTTTTTT
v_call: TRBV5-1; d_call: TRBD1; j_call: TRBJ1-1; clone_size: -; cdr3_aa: CASSAGTGYTEAFF; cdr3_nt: TGCGCCAGCAGCGCGGGGACAGGGTATACTGAAGCTTTCTTT
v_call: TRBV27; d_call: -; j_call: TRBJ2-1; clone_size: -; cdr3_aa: CASSLAGIPYNEQFF; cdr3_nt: TGTGCCAGCAGTTTAGCAGGGATACCCTACAATGAGCAGTTCTTC
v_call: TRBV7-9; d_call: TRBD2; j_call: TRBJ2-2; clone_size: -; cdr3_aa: CASSLMALAGTGELFF; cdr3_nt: TGTGCCAGCAGCTTAATGGCACTAGCGGGCACCGGGGAGCTGTTTTTT
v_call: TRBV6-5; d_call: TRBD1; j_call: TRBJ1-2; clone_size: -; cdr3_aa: CASTHHRGYNYGYTF; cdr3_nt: TGTGCCAGCACGCACCACAGGGGGTACAACTATGGCTACACCTTC
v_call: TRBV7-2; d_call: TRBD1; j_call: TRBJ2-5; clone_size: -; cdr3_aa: CASSLWDSRTGETQYF; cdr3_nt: TGTGCCAGCAGCTTATGGGACAGCCGCACGGGGGAGACCCAGTACTTC
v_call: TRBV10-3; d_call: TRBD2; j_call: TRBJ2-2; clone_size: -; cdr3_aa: CAISYVAGEITGELFF; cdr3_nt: TGTGCCATCAGTTACGTAGCGGGGGAAATTACCGGGGAGCTGTTTTTT
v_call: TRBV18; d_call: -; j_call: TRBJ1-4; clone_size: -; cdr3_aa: CASSIGAGDEKLFF; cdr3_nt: TGTGCCAGCTCAATCGGAGCAGGGGATGAAAAACTGTTTTTT
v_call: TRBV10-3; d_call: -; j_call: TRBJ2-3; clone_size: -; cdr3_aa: CATSGPPSTDTQYF; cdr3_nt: TGTGCCACCAGTGGTCCTCCTAGCACAGATACGCAGTATTTT
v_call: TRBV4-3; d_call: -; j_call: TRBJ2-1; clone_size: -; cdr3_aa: CASSQLLGMPGFF; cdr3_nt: TGCGCCAGCAGCCAGCTACTAGGGATGCCAGGGTTCTTC
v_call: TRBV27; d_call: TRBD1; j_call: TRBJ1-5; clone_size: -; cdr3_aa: CASSLGAGGHQPQHF; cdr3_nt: TGTGCCAGCAGTTTAGGTGCAGGGGGGCATCAGCCCCAGCATTTT
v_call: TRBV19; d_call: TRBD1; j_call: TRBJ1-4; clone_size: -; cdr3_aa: CASSILLGQGNEKLFF; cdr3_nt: TGTGCCAGTAGTATCCTCTTGGGACAGGGGAATGAAAAACTGTTTTTT
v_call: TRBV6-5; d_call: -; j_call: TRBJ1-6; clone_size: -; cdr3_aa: CASRFLDTSSPLHF; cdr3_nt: TGTGCCAGCAGGTTTTTGGACACAAGCTCACCCCTCCACTTT
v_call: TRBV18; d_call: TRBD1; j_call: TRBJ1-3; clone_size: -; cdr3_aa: CASSRTGVTGNTIYF; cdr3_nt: TGTGCCAGCTCGCGAACAGGGGTGACCGGAAACACCATATATTTT
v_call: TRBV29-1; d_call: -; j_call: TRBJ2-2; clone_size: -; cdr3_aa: CSVGQGTGELFF; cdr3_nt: TGCAGCGTGGGGCAGGGAACCGGGGAGCTGTTTTTT
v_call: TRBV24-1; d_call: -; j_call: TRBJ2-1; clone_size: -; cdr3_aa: CATSGRYDEQFF; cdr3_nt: TGTGCCACCAGTGGCAGGTATGATGAGCAGTTCTTC
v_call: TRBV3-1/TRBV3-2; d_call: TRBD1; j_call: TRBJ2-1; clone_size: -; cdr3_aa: CASSQAGTGLDEQFF; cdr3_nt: TGTGCCAGCAGCCAAGCTGGGACAGGGCTCGATGAGCAGTTCTTC
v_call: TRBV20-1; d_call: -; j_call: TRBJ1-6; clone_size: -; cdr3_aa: CSASYQAGDSPLHF; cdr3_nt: TGCAGTGCTAGTTATCAGGCAGGGGATTCACCCCTCCACTTT
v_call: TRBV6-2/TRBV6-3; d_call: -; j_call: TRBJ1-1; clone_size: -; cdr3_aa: CASSYSMQGWSEAFF; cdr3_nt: TGTGCCAGCAGTTACTCGATGCAGGGATGGTCTGAAGCTTTCTTT
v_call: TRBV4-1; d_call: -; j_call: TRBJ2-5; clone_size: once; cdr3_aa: CASSQVKGGWETQYF; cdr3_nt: TGCGCCAGCAGCCAAGTGAAGGGGGGGTGGGAGACCCAGTACTTC
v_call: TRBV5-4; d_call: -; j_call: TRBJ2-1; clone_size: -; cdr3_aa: CASSSAEALTYNEQFF; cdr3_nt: TGTGCCAGCAGCTCCGCCGAGGCCCTCACCTACAATGAGCAGTTCTTC
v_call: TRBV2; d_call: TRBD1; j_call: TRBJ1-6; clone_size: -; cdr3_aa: CASSELTGVGSPLHF; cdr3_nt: TGTGCCAGCAGTGAACTGACAGGGGTTGGGTCACCCCTCCACTTT
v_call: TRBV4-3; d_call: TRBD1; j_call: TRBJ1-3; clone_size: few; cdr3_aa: CASSQGYRGAGNTIYF; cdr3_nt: TGCGCCAGCAGCCAAGGGTACAGGGGAGCAGGAAACACCATATATTTT
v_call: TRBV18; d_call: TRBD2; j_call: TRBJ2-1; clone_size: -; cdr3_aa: CASSPLIAGRDEQFF; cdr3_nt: TGTGCCAGCTCACCACTTATAGCGGGGAGGGATGAGCAGTTCTTC
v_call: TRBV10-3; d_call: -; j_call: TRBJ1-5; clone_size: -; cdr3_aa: CAISSTQGVLNQPQHF; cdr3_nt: TGTGCCATCAGTTCAACACAGGGTGTACTTAATCAGCCCCAGCATTTT
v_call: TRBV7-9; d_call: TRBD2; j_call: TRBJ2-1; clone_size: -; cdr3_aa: CASSFPRGLAARSNEQFF; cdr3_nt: TGTGCCAGCAGCTTTCCTCGGGGACTAGCGGCAAGATCAAATGAGCAGTTCTTC
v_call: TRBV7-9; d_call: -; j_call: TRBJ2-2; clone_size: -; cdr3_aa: CASSVWTEANTGELFF; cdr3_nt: TGTGCCAGCAGCGTCTGGACAGAGGCAAACACCGGGGAGCTGTTTTTT
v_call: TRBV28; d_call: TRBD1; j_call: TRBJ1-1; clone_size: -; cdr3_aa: CVSQGDTEAFF; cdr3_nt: TGTGTCTCCCAGGGGGACACTGAAGCTTTCTTT
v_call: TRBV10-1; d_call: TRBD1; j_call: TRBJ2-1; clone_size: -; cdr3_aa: CASSERGQGYNEQFF; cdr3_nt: TGCGCCAGCAGTGAGCGTGGACAGGGGTACAATGAGCAGTTCTTC
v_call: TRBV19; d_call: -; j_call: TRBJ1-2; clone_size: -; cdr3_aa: CASSIPKGVWEDGYTF; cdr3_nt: TGTGCCAGTAGTATCCCGAAAGGGGTCTGGGAGGATGGCTACACCTTC
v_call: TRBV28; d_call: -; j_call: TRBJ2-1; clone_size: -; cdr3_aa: CASSPGHYNEQFF; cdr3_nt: TGTGCCAGCAGTCCCGGTCACTACAATGAGCAGTTCTTC
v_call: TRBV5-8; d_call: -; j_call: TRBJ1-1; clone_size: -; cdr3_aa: CASSLTPNTEAFF; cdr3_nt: TGTGCCAGCAGCCTCACACCGAACACTGAAGCTTTCTTT
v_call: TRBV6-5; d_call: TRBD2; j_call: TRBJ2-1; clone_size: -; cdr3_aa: CASSYGASGAGDEQFF; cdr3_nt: TGTGCCAGCAGCTACGGGGCTAGCGGGGCCGGGGATGAGCAGTTCTTC
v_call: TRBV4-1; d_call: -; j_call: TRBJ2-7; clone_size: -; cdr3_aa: CASSQIGGGNEQYF; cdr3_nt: TGCGCCAGCAGCCAGATAGGGGGTGGGAACGAGCAGTACTTC
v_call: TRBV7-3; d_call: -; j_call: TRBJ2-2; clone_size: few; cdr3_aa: CASSPQNTGELFF; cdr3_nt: TGTGCCAGCAGCCCCCAGAACACCGGGGAGCTGTTTTTT
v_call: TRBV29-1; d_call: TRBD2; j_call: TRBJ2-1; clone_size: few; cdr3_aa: CSVELAGGPTLYNEQFF; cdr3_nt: TGCAGCGTTGAGCTAGCGGGGGGCCCAACCTTATACAATGAGCAGTTCTTC
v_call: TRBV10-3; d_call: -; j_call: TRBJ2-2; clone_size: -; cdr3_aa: CAISESGANTGELFF; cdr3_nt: TGTGCCATCAGTGAGTCCGGGGCGAACACCGGGGAGCTGTTTTTT
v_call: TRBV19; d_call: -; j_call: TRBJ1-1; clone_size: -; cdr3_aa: CASSIWGGPQEDTEAFF; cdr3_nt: TGTGCCAGTAGTATTTGGGGGGGGCCCCAGGAGGACACTGAAGCTTTCTTT
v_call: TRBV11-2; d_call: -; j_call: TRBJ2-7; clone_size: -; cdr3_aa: CASSLEVGAYEQYF; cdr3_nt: TGTGCCAGCAGCTTAGAGGTCGGGGCCTACGAGCAGTACTTC
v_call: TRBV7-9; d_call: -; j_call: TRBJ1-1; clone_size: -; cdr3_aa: CASRDERTEAFF; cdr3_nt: TGTGCCAGCAGAGACGAGCGGACTGAAGCTTTCTTT
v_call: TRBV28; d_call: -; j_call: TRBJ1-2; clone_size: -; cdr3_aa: CASSLYSGGYTF; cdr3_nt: TGTGCCAGCAGTTTATATTCAGGTGGCTACACCTTC